This T cell receptor (beta chain) was sequenced during a study of blood T cell repertoires in COVID-19. Whole-study context: There were acute and convalescent COVID-19 samples, and they came from the United States, Italy and Spain. PBMCs, B-cell-depleted T cells, or T cells provided the cDNA or gDNA that made up the material.

Per the study methods: It was from reference gene primer amplification that nucleated cell counts were estimated. Using immunoSEQ multiplex PCR, the repertoire was profiled, and TCRdb retains in-frame clones only, with some absent. D and trimming come from the DNA, and the V and J calls and clone size come from that table. The sample includes nearly 25,000 clones, 90% to 95% of them seen just once. This CDR3 has 13 residues. The germline V and J ends were trimmed by 0 bases and 7 bases, with 7 bases remaining between them. Germline V CDR1 and CDR2: LGHDT, YNNKEL (reference sequence). This clonotype was sampled from a man in his 70s with active COVID-19. The chain uses TRBV3-1 (or the pseudogene TRBV3-2) and TRBJ2-1; no firm D call. The sequenced sample consisted of peripheral blood. The CDR3 here is CASSQDLVNEQFF. The CDR3 DNA follows: TGTGCCAGCAGCCAAGATCTTGTAAATGAGCAGTTCTTC.